This T cell receptor (beta chain) was identified in a study of cytomegalovirus exposure and HLA in healthy donors. Study findings and constraints: Roughly uniform sequencing depth across donors was assumed, possibly incorrectly.

PCR involved 60 Vbeta and 13 Jbeta primers. The protocol was immunoSEQ multiplex PCR, while the TCRdb copy is restricted to in-frame clones and leaves out a portion. Among 150,000 to 200,000 clones listed, around 81% were seen once. Germline loops: CDR1 LGHNA, CDR2 YSLEER. The CDR3 spans 17 residues. J gave up 4 bases and V 5 bases, and 12 bases lay outside the gene matches. In regard to this clone: Antigen: not known.

The source of this sequence is a woman under 40 in good health and CMV-seropositive. The sample taken for sequencing was PBMCs. This sequence joins TRBV4-3 and TRBJ2-7, with 12 bases lining up with TRBD2. DNA for the CDR3: TGCGCCAGCAGCGAATCCCCTAGCGGGGGGGCCGTGTACGAGCAGTACTTC. Translating gives CASSESPSGGAVYEQYF.